These 10 T cell receptor beta chains were all obtained from the same sample, sequenced in a study of cytomegalovirus exposure and HLA in healthy donors. The primer mix had 60 Vbeta and 13 Jbeta primers. TCRdb's table, derived via immunoSEQ multiplex PCR, lists solely in-frame clones and lacks some. The sample comprises approximately 110,000 clones, about 79% of which are singletons, and roughly 2.6% rests with the top ten. The sequencing sample was made of PBMCs. The receptors originated from a man in his fifties in good health and CMV-seropositive.

For the CDR3, the DNA is TGTGCCAGCAGCTTAGACAACAGAATCAATGAAAAACTGTTTTTT. Residues: CASSLDNRINEKLFF. This rearrangement joins TRBV7-2 to TRBJ1-4; D ambiguous. This CDR3 spans 15 amino acids. The ends were cut back, 1 base at V and 5 bases at J, with 11 bases in the middle. Germline V lookup: CDR1 SGHTA, CDR2 FQGNSA. Looking up the rest from reference TRBV7-2 and TRBJ1-4 gives the full variable domain: GAGVSQSPSNKVTEKGKDVELRCDPISGHTALYWYRQSLGQGLEFLIYFQGNSAPDKSGLPSDRFSAERTGGSVSTLTIQRTQQEDSAVYLCASSLDNRINEKLFFGSGTQLSVL.

The rearrangement joins TRBV10-3 to TRBJ2-7; TRBD1 matches 10 bases. This CDR3 spans 20 amino acids. In germline, CDR1 is ENHRY, CDR2 SYGVKD. V dropped 0 bases and J dropped 1; count of bases not matched to a gene: 15. The CDR3 region is CAISESKPEVDRGRSYEQYF. CDR3 in DNA: TGTGCCATCAGTGAGTCGAAGCCCGAGGTTGACAGGGGGCGGTCCTACGAGCAGTACTTC.

The rearrangement uses TRBV19 and TRBJ1-4; D unclear. CDR1 LNHDA and CDR2 SQIVND come from the germline V gene (reference sequence). Trimming stripped 2 bases from V and 4 bases from J, with 11 bases between. The CDR3 totals 15 residues. CDR3 coding DNA: TGTGCCAGTAGTATAAGTTGGAGTAATAATGAAAAACTGTTTTTT. This encodes CASSISWSNNEKLFF.

The gene calls are TRBV6-1 and TRBJ2-3; D not certain. In germline, CDR1 is MNHNS, CDR2 SASEGT. Between the trimmed V and J ends, which lost 5 bases and 2 bases, there was a span of 14 bases. There are 15 residues in the CDR3. The CDR3: CASSPLQFHTDTQYF. Written as DNA, the CDR3 is TGTGCCAGCAGTCCCCTACAGTTTCACACAGATACGCAGTATTTT.

This chain joins TRBV6-6 and TRBJ2-5, with D perhaps TRBD2 (7 bases). Germline values: CDR1 MNHNY, CDR2 SVGAGI (reference sequence). CDR3 size: 14 residues. Trimming took off 5 bases at V and 4 bases at J, with 14 bases between the two ends. The CDR3 here is CASSPRGALETQYF. CDR3 in DNA: TGTGCCAGCAGTCCACGGGGGGCATTAGAGACCCAGTACTTC.

The chain couples TRBV6-5 to TRBJ1-2; TRBD1 matches at 12 bases. Germline trimming cut 5 bases from V and 8 bases from J; bases unmatched to any gene: 9. Looked up from germline, CDR1 is MNHEY and CDR2 is SVGAGI. The CDR3 loop spans 15 amino acids. DNA for the CDR3: TGTGCCAGCAGTACCTCCGGGACAGGGGGCGAAGGCTACACCTTC. This sequence encodes CASSTSGTGGEGYTF.

In its sample, this clone was seen once. This chain joins TRBV5-1 and TRBJ1-2; 10 bases align to TRBD1. This CDR3 is built from 13 residues. V trimming: 6 bases; J trimming: 10 bases; junction bases outside the gene matches: 9. Germline CDR1 and CDR2: SGHRS and YFSETQ. The CDR3 DNA is TGCGCCAGCACCTTCGGACAGGGGGATGTCTACACCTTC. This gives the protein CASTFGQGDVYTF. Using reference TRBV5-1 and TRBJ1-2 for the parts outside the CDR3, the full variable domain is KAGVTQTPRYLIKTRGQQVTLSCSPISGHRSVSWYQQTPGQGLQFLFEYFSETQRNKGNFPGRFSGRQFSNSRSEMNVSTLELGDSALYLCASTFGQGDVYTFGSGTRLTVV.

This sequence joins TRBV19 and TRBJ2-1; 8 nucleotides agree with TRBD2. The germline V gene encodes CDR1 LNHDA and CDR2 SQIVND (reference sequence). This CDR3 contains 15 residues. Trimming at V came to 4 bases and at J to 9 bases, leaving 11 bases not matched to a gene. CDR3: CASSSSPGLEFEQFF. In nucleotides, the CDR3 is TGTGCCAGTAGTAGCTCTCCGGGACTAGAATTTGAGCAGTTCTTC. Supplemented by reference TRBV19 and TRBJ2-1, the full variable domain reads DGGITQSPKYLFRKEGQNVTLSCEQNLNHDAMYWYRQDPGQGLRLIYYSQIVNDFQKGDIAEGYSVSREKKESFPLTVTSAQKNPTAFYLCASSSSPGLEFEQFFGPGTRLTVL.

V usage is TRBV25-1 and J usage is TRBJ2-2; 9 positions agree with TRBD2. CDR1 is MGHDK and CDR2 is SYGVNS in the germline V gene. V was clipped by 5 bases and J by 2 bases; unmatched bases: 9. The CDR3 runs 17 residues. CDR3 nucleotides: TGTGCCAGCAGTCCAGTCGGCGGGAGGGCCAACACCGGGGAGCTGTTTTTT. Amino acids: CASSPVGGRANTGELFF.

V usage is TRBV15 and J usage is TRBJ2-7, with 7 bases fitting TRBD1. With 3 bases clipped from V and 4 bases from J, the junction kept 9 bases outside the gene matches. This CDR3 has 15 amino acids. Germline lookup yields CDR1 LNHNV and CDR2 YYDKDF (reference sequence). The chain's CDR3 is CATSRRQGAAYEQYF. CDR3 bases: TGTGCCACCAGCAGGCGACAGGGTGCGGCGTACGAGCAGTACTTC.